This TCR beta chain was recovered during a study of blood T cell repertoires in COVID-19. Overall study: Some COVID-19 samples were acute and others convalescent; all came from the United States, Italy and Spain. PBMCs, B-cell-depleted T cells, or T cells provided the cDNA or gDNA that made up the material.

Sequencing was performed with immunoSEQ multiplex PCR; in TCRdb, only in-frame clones are kept and a portion is missing. The sample includes approximately 500,000 clones, 85% to 90% of them seen just once. While infection was still active, Seattle patients were enrolled and then followed longitudinally. This CDR3 region has 14 residues. Trimming removed 7 bases from V and 0 bases from J, with 10 bases in between. CDR1 and CDR2 (germline): LNHDA, SQIVND (reference sequence). This clonotype was sampled from a man aged 18 to 29 with COVID-19, enrolled during active disease. Sequenced sample: peripheral blood. This chain uses TRBV19 with TRBJ1-3; D possibly corresponds to TRBD1 (5 bases). CDR3 protein: CASTSTASGNTIYF. DNA of the CDR3: TGTGCCAGTACTTCGACAGCCTCTGGAAACACCATATATTTT.